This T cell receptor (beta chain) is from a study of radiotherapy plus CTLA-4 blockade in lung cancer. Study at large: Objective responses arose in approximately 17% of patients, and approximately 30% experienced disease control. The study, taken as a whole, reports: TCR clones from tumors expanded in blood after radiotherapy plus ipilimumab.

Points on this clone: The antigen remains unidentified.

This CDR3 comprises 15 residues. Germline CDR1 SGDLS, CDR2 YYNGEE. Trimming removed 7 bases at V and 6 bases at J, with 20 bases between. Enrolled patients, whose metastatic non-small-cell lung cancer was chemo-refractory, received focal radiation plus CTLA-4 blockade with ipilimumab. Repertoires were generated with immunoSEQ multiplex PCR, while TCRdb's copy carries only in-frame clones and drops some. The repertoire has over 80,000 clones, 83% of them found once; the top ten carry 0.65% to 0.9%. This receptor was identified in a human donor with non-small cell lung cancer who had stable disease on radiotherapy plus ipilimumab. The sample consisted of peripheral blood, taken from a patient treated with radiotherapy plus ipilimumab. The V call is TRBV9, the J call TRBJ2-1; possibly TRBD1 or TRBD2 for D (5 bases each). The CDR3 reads CASGPRDHIVNEQFF. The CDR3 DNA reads TGTGCCAGCGGCCCCCGGGACCACATCGTCAATGAGCAGTTCTTC.